The 32 T cell receptor beta chains given below trace back to one sample, sequenced in a study of cytomegalovirus exposure and HLA in healthy donors. Researchers ran the PCR with 60 Vbeta and 13 Jbeta primers. Assay used: immunoSEQ multiplex PCR; TCRdb lists only in-frame clones, some missing. The repertoire includes under 90,000 clones, approximately 80% of them detected once, and roughly 3.5% sits in the top ten. Source material: PBMCs. These receptors were obtained from a man aged 40-49 years in good health and CMV-seronegative.

The sample holds one count of this clone. This chain connects TRBV2 to TRBJ2-5, with 8 bases aligning to TRBD1. J lost 7 bases, V lost 4 bases, and 5 bases had no gene match. The V gene's germline CDR1 is SNHLY and CDR2 FYNNEI. The length of the CDR3 is 13 residues. The CDR3, as DNA: TGTGCCAGCAGTGGACAGGGGTTGGCGACCCAGTACTTC. Translated: CASSGQGLATQYF.

This clone was observed a few times. This sequence joins TRBV7-6 and TRBJ2-2; D possibly corresponds to TRBD1 (8 bases). The ends were cut back, 5 bases at V and 7 bases at J, with 20 bases in the middle. Germline CDR1 reads SGHVS; CDR2 reads FNYEAQ. CDR3 size: 16 residues. In nucleotides, the CDR3 is TGTGCCAGCAGCCGGGGGGCAGGGGGCTTTGACGGGGAGCTGTTTTTT. This gives the protein CASSRGAGGFDGELFF.

V is TRBV14 and J is TRBJ2-7; D is perhaps TRBD2 (6 bases). Deletions cut 3 bases from V and 3 bases from J, with 21 bases between. This CDR3 spans 17 amino acids. Germline V gene lookup returns CDR1 SGHDN and CDR2 FVKESK. CDR3 DNA: TGTGCCAGCAGCCAGAGGCCGGGGGAGCCCTCCGGCTACGAGCAGTACTTC. Its translation: CASSQRPGEPSGYEQYF.

This CDR3 is CASSPLEGGNSPLHF. The CDR3 region has the DNA TGTGCCAGCTCACCCTTGGAGGGCGGAAATTCACCCCTCCACTTT. The rearrangement joins TRBV18 to TRBJ1-6; D is ambiguous. Trimming removed 3 bases at V and 7 bases at J, with 13 bases between. Germline V gene sequence: CDR1 KGHSH, CDR2 LQKENI. CDR3 length: 15 residues.

This clone turned up a few times. Other DNA sequences in this sample translate to the same CDR3. The chain couples TRBV6-5 to TRBJ1-4; no firm D call. There are 15 residues in the CDR3. From germline, CDR1 is MNHEY and CDR2 SVGAGI. V lost 0 bases, J lost 6 bases, and 11 bases lay in between. CDR3 DNA sequence: TGTGCCAGCAGTTACTCGGGCCGAGGGTATGAAAAACTGTTTTTT. The encoded protein is CASSYSGRGYEKLFF.

The chain uses TRBV9 and TRBJ2-5; 7 bases agree with TRBD1. V was clipped by 0 bases and J by 5 bases; unmatched bases: 1. Germline values: CDR1 SGDLS, CDR2 YYNGEE. The CDR3 is 13 residues long. The CDR3: CASSVDRGETQYF. The CDR3 DNA is TGTGCCAGCAGCGTAGACAGGGGCGAGACCCAGTACTTC. The full variable domain, completed using reference TRBV9 and TRBJ2-5, is DSGVTQTPKHLITATGQRVTLRCSPRSGDLSVYWYQQSLDQGLQFLIQYYNGEERAKGNILERFSAQQFPDLHSELNLSSLELGDSALYFCASSVDRGETQYFGPGTRLLVL.

The chain carries TRBV11-1 and TRBJ1-4; 7 nucleotides agree with TRBD1. Germline values: CDR1 SGHAT, CDR2 FQDESV (reference sequence). There are 14 residues in the CDR3. V lost 5 bases and J lost 4; bases outside the gene matches: 4. The CDR3 coding sequence is TGTGCCAGCAGCCGCGGACAGGTTAATGAAAAACTGTTTTTT. This codes for CASSRGQVNEKLFF.

The rearrangement uses TRBV14 and TRBJ1-1; D is undetermined. The V gene lost 1 base and the J gene lost 2 bases, with 5 bases spanning the gap. CDR3 size: 13 residues. CDR1 is SGHDN and CDR2 is FVKESK in the germline V gene. The CDR3 protein is CASSQVTNTEAFF. The CDR3 bases are TGTGCCAGCAGCCAAGTCACAAACACTGAAGCTTTCTTT.

This chain links TRBV7-2 with TRBJ1-6, with 9 positions matching TRBD1. Per the germline V gene, CDR1 is SGHTA and CDR2 is FQGNSA. V was pared by 5 bases and J by 10 bases, with 12 bases of the junction left unmatched. This CDR3 is 16 amino acids long. CDR3 sequence: CASSPMPGQGGSPLHF. The DNA of the CDR3 is TGTGCCAGCAGCCCAATGCCGGGACAGGGCGGCTCACCCCTCCACTTT.

The rearrangement uses TRBV5-1 and TRBJ1-5; 10 bases are a match to TRBD1. The CDR3 sequence is 15 residues long. Germline CDR1 and CDR2: SGHRS and YFSETQ. With 3 bases clipped from V and 7 bases from J, the junction kept 7 bases outside the gene matches. CDR3: CASSSGQGNDQPQHF. DNA of the CDR3: TGCGCCAGCAGCTCGGGACAGGGGAATGACCAGCCCCAGCATTTT.

The chain has TRBV7-9 and TRBJ2-2; 8 nucleotides line up with TRBD1. This CDR3 has 16 residues. The germline V gene has CDR1 SEHNR and CDR2 FQNEAQ (reference sequence). Trimming cost V 5 bases and J 2 bases; bases outside gene matches: 7. DNA for the CDR3: TGTGCCAGCAGCCGGACGACAGGGGAAAACACCGGGGAGCTGTTTTTT. This translates into CASSRTTGENTGELFF.

This chain links TRBV7-3 with TRBJ1-6, with D hard to call. The CDR3 is 14 amino acids. From germline, CDR1 is SGHTA and CDR2 FQGTGA. Deletions cut 2 bases from V and 5 bases from J, with 7 bases between. The DNA for the CDR3 is TGTGCCAGCAGCTTATCAGGAAATAATTCACCCCTCCACTTT. The encoded protein is CASSLSGNNSPLHF.

This clone was observed a few times. The chain is built from TRBV2 and TRBJ1-5; perhaps TRBD1 as D (6 bases). CDR1 and CDR2 from the germline V gene are SNHLY and FYNNEI. V was pared by 8 bases and J by 4 bases, with 12 bases between. The CDR3 length is 13 residues. This CDR3 reads CASGGQWNQPQHF. CDR3 coding DNA: TGTGCCAGCGGGGGACAATGGAATCAGCCCCAGCATTTT.

The V call is TRBV6-1, the J call TRBJ1-1; 8 positions match TRBD1. Germline values: CDR1 MNHNS, CDR2 SASEGT. The CDR3 is 15 amino acids. Trimming cost V 3 bases and J 4 bases; bases outside gene matches: 7. Here the CDR3 DNA reads TGTGCCAGCAGTGATGGACAGGGCGGGTCCACTGAAGCTTTCTTT. This sequence encodes CASSDGQGGSTEAFF.

The rearrangement joins TRBV6-5 to TRBJ2-2; TRBD2 matches 7 bases. This CDR3 is built from 14 residues. The ends lost 11 bases at V and 7 bases at J; junction bases unmatched: 13. Germline CDR1 MNHEY, CDR2 SVGAGI. This chain's CDR3 is CAASGRGYDGELFF. CDR3 bases: TGTGCCGCATCGGGGCGGGGGTACGACGGGGAGCTGTTTTTT.

The chain recombines TRBV5-4 with TRBJ2-5; no clear D gene. The J call may be incorrect, as the DNA end agrees better with TRBJ2-7. This CDR3 has 14 residues. CDR1 SGHNT and CDR2 YYREEE come from the germline V gene (reference sequence). CDR3 residues: CASSRGQQSYEQYF. The CDR3 region has the DNA TGTGCCAGCAGCCGTGGGCAGCAGTCCTACGAGCAGTACTTC.

V and J are TRBV29-1 and TRBJ1-2; D not resolved. The ends were cut back, 3 bases at V and 9 bases at J, with 8 bases in the middle. This CDR3 has 10 residues. Germline CDR1 is SQVTM and CDR2 is ANQGSEA. CDR3 in DNA: TGCAGCGTTGACAGTCAAAGCTACACCTTC. This encodes CSVDSQSYTF.

The V gene is TRBV2, the J gene TRBJ1-2, with D maybe TRBD1 (6 bases). This CDR3 comprises 15 residues. Germline V gene data show CDR1 as SNHLY and CDR2 as FYNNEI. Trimming pared 3 bases from V and 4 bases from J, leaving 15 bases between. The CDR3 bases are TGTGCCAGCAGTGAGGGGGACATGGGCTCCTATGGCTACACCTTC. This translates into CASSEGDMGSYGYTF. Supplemented by reference TRBV2 and TRBJ1-2, the full variable domain reads EPEVTQTPSHQVTQMGQEVILRCVPISNHLYFYWYRQILGQKVEFLVSFYNNEISEKSEIFDDQFSVERPDGSNFTLKIRSTKLEDSAMYFCASSEGDMGSYGYTFGSGTRLTVV.

V is TRBV7-2 and J is TRBJ1-4; D is perhaps TRBD1 (5 bases). The CDR3 is made up of 15 amino acids. CDR1 is SGHTA, CDR2 FQGNSA, per germline. The V and J ends lost 5 bases and 7 bases respectively, with 17 bases between them. Here the CDR3 reads CASSTDLGLGEKLFF. The CDR3, as DNA: TGTGCCAGCAGCACCGATCTGGGGCTAGGTGAAAAACTGTTTTTT.

V usage is TRBV10-3 and J usage is TRBJ1-6; TRBD1 matches at 7 bases. CDR3 length equals 15 residues. The V segment lost 3 bases and the J segment 9 bases; nucleotides outside the gene matches: 8. From germline, CDR1 is ENHRY and CDR2 SYGVKD. The CDR3 loop is CAISEDRGPPSPLHF. The CDR3 region has the DNA TGTGCCATCAGTGAAGATAGGGGGCCACCTTCACCCCTCCACTTT.

The chain links TRBV27 to TRBJ2-7; D unclear. CDR1 MNHEY and CDR2 SMNVEV come from the germline V gene (reference sequence). The CDR3 is made up of 16 amino acids. Trimming removed 2 bases from V and 2 bases from J, with 16 bases in between. CDR3: CASSLLMGQSAYEQYF. For the CDR3, the DNA is TGTGCCAGCAGTTTACTGATGGGCCAGTCCGCCTACGAGCAGTACTTC.

V gene TRBV2 combines with J gene TRBJ2-7; D possibly corresponds to TRBD2 (5 bases). Germline V gene sequence: CDR1 SNHLY, CDR2 FYNNEI. CDR3 size: 12 residues. Trimming pared 7 bases from V and 3 bases from J, leaving 10 bases between. CDR3 region: CASTGSNYEQYF. For the CDR3, the DNA is TGTGCCAGCACGGGGTCAAACTACGAGCAGTACTTC.

The chain carries TRBV30 and TRBJ2-3; 11 bases match TRBD2. This CDR3 has 14 amino acids. V was pared by 4 bases and J by 3 bases, with 3 bases of the junction left unmatched. Germline values: CDR1 GTSNPN, CDR2 SVGIG (reference sequence). Here the CDR3 reads CAWKVAGGTDTQYF. CDR3 nucleotides: TGTGCCTGGAAGGTAGCGGGGGGGACAGATACGCAGTATTTT. Full variable domain (remainder filled in from reference TRBV30 and TRBJ2-3): SQTIHQWPATLVQPVGSPLSLECTVEGTSNPNLYWYRQAAGRGLQLLFYSVGIGQISSEVPQNLSASRPQDRQFILSSKKLLLSDSGFYLCAWKVAGGTDTQYFGPGTRLTVL.

The chain links TRBV2 to TRBJ1-6; 8 nucleotides agree with TRBD1. The CDR3 consists of 15 residues. V lost 6 bases and J lost 6; bases outside the gene matches: 7. Germline values: CDR1 SNHLY, CDR2 FYNNEI. The CDR3 nucleotides read TGTGCCAGCAGCGCAGGGGGCGAGTTTAATTCACCCCTCCACTTT. Amino acids: CASSAGGEFNSPLHF.

The V call is TRBV5-1, the J call TRBJ2-1; 11 bases fit TRBD2. The CDR3 sequence is 16 residues long. CDR1 SGHRS and CDR2 YFSETQ come from the germline V gene. With V trimmed by 0 bases and J by 7 bases, 6 bases remained unmatched. CDR3 sequence: CASSLGVAGGRNEQFF. CDR3 nucleotide sequence: TGCGCCAGCAGCTTGGGAGTAGCGGGGGGGCGTAATGAGCAGTTCTTC.

V usage is TRBV6-6 and J usage is TRBJ2-2; TRBD2 might be the D (7 bases). The CDR3 is made up of 14 amino acids. Per germline, CDR1 MNHNY and CDR2 SVGAGI (reference sequence). The V gene lost 5 bases and the J gene lost 3 bases, with 10 bases spanning the gap. DNA for the CDR3: TGTGCCAGCAGTACAGGGAGGGACACCGGGGAGCTGTTTTTT. It specifies CASSTGRDTGELFF.

The chain employs TRBV6-6 and TRBJ1-2; tentatively, D is TRBD1 (5 bases). The CDR3 is 13 residues long. V lost 6 bases, J lost 7 bases, and 15 bases lay in between. Germline values: CDR1 MNHNY, CDR2 SVGAGI (reference sequence). The CDR3 DNA is TGTGCCAGCAGCCCTGGACGGGGGGTTGGCTACACCTTC. Its translation is CASSPGRGVGYTF.

This clone was detected only a few times. This chain links TRBV5-4 with TRBJ2-3; D may be TRBD1 (5 bases). Trimming took 4 bases from V and 6 from J, leaving 18 bases between them. CDR3 length: 15 residues. Germline CDR1 reads SGHNT; CDR2 reads YYREEE (reference sequence). The CDR3 is CASSPRGFGADTQYF. CDR3 sequence (DNA): TGTGCCAGCAGCCCTCGAGGTTTTGGGGCGGATACGCAGTATTTT.

CDR3 sequence reads: CASSTGTEHNPATNEKLFF. The CDR3 DNA reads TGTGCCAGTAGCACCGGGACAGAACACAATCCTGCAACTAATGAAAAACTGTTTTTT. The rearrangement links TRBV19 to TRBJ1-4; 7 nucleotides agree with TRBD1. This CDR3 spans 19 amino acids. The V and J ends lost 6 bases and 0 bases, in that order; junction bases with no gene match: 16. Germline V CDR1 and CDR2: LNHDA, SQIVND (reference sequence).

The chain employs TRBV5-1 and TRBJ1-4; 9 bases are a match to TRBD1. Losses at the gene ends were 2 bases for V and 6 bases for J; bases not matched to a gene: 2. Germline CDR1 reads SGHRS; CDR2 reads YFSETQ. The CDR3 is 14 amino acids. The CDR3, as DNA: TGCGCCAGCAGCTTCACAGGGGGCGATGAAAAACTGTTTTTT. Translating it yields CASSFTGGDEKLFF.

This clone turned up a few times. This CDR3 reads CATIRQGGYTEAFF. CDR3 DNA sequence: TGTGCCACCATTCGACAGGGGGGGTACACTGAAGCTTTCTTT. The chain uses TRBV6-6 and TRBJ1-1, with 9 bases identical to TRBD1. Looked up from germline, CDR1 is MNHNY and CDR2 is SVGAGI (reference sequence). The V gene end was trimmed by 10 bases and the J gene end by 3 bases; junction bases not matched to a gene: 9. The CDR3 has 14 residues.

The chain employs TRBV30 and TRBJ1-1; D possibly corresponds to TRBD1 (5 bases). V was shortened by 5 bases and J by 1 base, with 14 bases between the two germline ends. From germline, CDR1 is GTSNPN and CDR2 SVGIG (reference sequence). This CDR3 has 14 residues. CDR3 in DNA: TGTGCCTGGGATCCCCTCAGGGAGAACACTGAAGCTTTCTTT. Translating it yields CAWDPLRENTEAFF.